This record looks at one T cell receptor (beta chain) sequence and its context. Its target is unknown. These data originate in a study of T cells in localized non-small cell lung cancer. TCRdb's copy holds only in-frame clones and misses some; the assay was immunoSEQ multiplex PCR. This repertoire shows under 95,000 clones, 75% to 85% found once; its top ten account for roughly 9.8%. The germline gives CDR1 LNHDA, CDR2 SQIVND (reference sequence). This CDR3 has 13 residues. Trimming removed 3 bases at V and 4 bases at J, with 7 bases between. Findings of the study overall: Adjacent lung exhibited a median of about 50 among the 100 most abundant tumor clones. Since sequencing was restricted to only one region of the tumor, intratumor heterogeneity remains a possibility. A denser population of T cells in blood accompanied longer overall survival. Tumor showed lower T cell clonality than uninvolved adjacent lung, where it was highest.

The genes are TRBV19 and TRBJ1-5; no reliable D call. Sequenced material: peripheral blood, taken before any cancer treatment. The sequence derives from a female donor aged 60 or older with stage I lung adenocarcinoma. This CDR3 reads CASSIDKNQPQHF. Here the CDR3 DNA reads TGTGCCAGTAGTATCGACAAGAATCAGCCCCAGCATTTT.